The rows below give T cell receptor beta chains drawn from one sample of a study of CD8 T cells in Susac syndrome. TCRdb called the immunoSEQ multiplex PCR reads again in MiXCR, with one record for every CDR3 protein. There are 130,000 or so distinct CDR3 sequences in the sample; under 96% occur only once, and less than 0.15% lies in the top ten. The specimen was CD4+ T cells from PBMCs. Receptors originate from a human donor with Susac syndrome. The CDR3 runs from the conserved cysteine through the conserved F or W. Fields, in order: V gene, clone size, D gene, J gene, CDR3 protein, CDR3 DNA. A D gene is named only where the DNA matches it firmly. Only part of the rows carry a size: once, few, many, or a class if the clone is expanded.

TRBV7-9	.	TRBD2	TRBJ2-1	CASSLGSGTRGYNEQFF	TGTGCCAGCAGCTTAGGCTCCGGGACTAGAGGCTACAATGAGCAGTTCTTC
TRBV3-1	.	.	TRBJ2-5	CASGLWGDETQYF	TGTGCCAGCGGGCTGTGGGGCGACGAGACCCAGTACTTC
TRBV29-1	.	.	TRBJ2-7	CSAKLSYEQYF	TGCAGCGCGAAACTGTCCTACGAGCAGTACTTC
TRBV15	.	.	TRBJ1-4	CATSRDRWGAEKLFF	TGTGCCACCAGCAGAGATCGATGGGGAGCTGAAAAACTGTTTTTT
TRBV20-1	once	.	TRBJ2-1	CSARETLNEQFF	TGCAGTGCTAGGGAGACTCTCAATGAGCAGTTCTTC
TRBV20-1	.	TRBD2	TRBJ2-3	CSPLSGRTDTQYF	TGCAGTCCCCTAAGCGGGAGAACAGATACGCAGTATTTT
TRBV12-3/TRBV12-4	.	.	TRBJ2-7	CASSLGSSEQYF	TGTGCCAGCAGTTTAGGCAGTTCCGAGCAGTACTTC
TRBV7-9	.	.	TRBJ2-5	CASSQTVRETQYF	TGTGCCAGCTCACAGACGGTGAGAGAGACCCAGTACTTC
TRBV29-1	once	.	TRBJ2-1	CSVASGVDEQFF	TGCAGCGTTGCCTCAGGGGTTGATGAGCAGTTCTTC
TRBV20-1	.	.	TRBJ2-7	CSAIGAGTPDEQYF	TGCAGTGCCATCGGGGCGGGGACCCCCGACGAGCAGTACTTC
TRBV29-1	.	TRBD2	TRBJ2-6	CSALNRGAGANVLTF	TGCAGCGCTCTAAACCGGGGGGCTGGGGCCAACGTCCTGACTTTC
TRBV16	once	.	TRBJ1-5	CASSPQASNQPQHF	TGTGCCAGCAGCCCGCAGGCTAGCAATCAGCCCCAGCATTTT
TRBV29-1	.	TRBD1	TRBJ2-5	CSVDLDRGGTQYF	TGCAGCGTTGACTTGGACAGGGGGGGGACCCAGTACTTC